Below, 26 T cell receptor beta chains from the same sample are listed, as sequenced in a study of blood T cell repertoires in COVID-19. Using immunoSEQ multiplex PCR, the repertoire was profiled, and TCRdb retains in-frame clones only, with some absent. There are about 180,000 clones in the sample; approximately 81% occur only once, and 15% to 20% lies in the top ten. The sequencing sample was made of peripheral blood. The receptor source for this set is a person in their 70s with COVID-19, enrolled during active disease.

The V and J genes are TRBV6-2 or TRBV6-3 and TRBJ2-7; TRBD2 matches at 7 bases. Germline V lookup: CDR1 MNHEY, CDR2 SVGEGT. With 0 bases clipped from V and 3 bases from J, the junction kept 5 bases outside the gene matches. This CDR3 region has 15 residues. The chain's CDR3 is CASSYSTASGYEQYF. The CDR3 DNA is TGTGCCAGCAGTTACTCGACGGCTAGCGGCTACGAGCAGTACTTC.

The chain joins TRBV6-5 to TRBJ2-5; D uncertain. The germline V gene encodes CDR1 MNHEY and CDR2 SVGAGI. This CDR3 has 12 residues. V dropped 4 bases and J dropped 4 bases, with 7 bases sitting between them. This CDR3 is CASSSGTETQYF. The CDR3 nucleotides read TGTGCCAGCAGTTCTGGCACAGAGACCCAGTACTTC.

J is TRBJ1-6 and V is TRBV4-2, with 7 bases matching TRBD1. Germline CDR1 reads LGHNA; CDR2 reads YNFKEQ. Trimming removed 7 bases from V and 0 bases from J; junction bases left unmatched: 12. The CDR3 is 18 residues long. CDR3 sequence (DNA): TGTGCCAGCACCAAGGAGGGGGCAGACAGCTCCTATAATTCACCCCTCCACTTT. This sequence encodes CASTKEGADSSYNSPLHF.

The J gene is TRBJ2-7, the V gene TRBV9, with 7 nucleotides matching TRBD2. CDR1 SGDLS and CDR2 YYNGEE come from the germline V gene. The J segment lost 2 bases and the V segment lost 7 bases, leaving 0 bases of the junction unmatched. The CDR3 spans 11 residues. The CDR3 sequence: CASGGAYEQYF. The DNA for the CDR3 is TGTGCCAGCGGGGGGGCCTACGAGCAGTACTTC.

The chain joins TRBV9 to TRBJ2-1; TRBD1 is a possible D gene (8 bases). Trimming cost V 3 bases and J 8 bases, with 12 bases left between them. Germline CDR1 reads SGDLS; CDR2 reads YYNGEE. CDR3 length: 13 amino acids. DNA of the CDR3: TGTGCCAGCAGCGCACAGGGGGGGCATGAGCAGTTCTTC. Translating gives CASSAQGGHEQFF.

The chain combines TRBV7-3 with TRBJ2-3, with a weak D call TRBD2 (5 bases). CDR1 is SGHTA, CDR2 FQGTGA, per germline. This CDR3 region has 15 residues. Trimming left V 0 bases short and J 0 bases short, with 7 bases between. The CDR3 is CASSLTPSSTDTQYF. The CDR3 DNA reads TGTGCCAGCAGCTTAACGCCTAGCAGCACAGATACGCAGTATTTT.

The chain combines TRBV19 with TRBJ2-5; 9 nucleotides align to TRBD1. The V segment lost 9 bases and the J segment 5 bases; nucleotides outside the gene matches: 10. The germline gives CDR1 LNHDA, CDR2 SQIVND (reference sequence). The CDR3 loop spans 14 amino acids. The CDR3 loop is CASKNRGQGETQYF. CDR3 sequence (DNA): TGTGCCAGCAAGAACAGGGGGCAAGGGGAGACCCAGTACTTC.

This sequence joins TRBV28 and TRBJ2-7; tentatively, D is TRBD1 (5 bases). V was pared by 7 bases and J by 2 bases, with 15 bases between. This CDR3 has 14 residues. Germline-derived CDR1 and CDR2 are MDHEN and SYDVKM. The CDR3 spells CASKRGPGTYEQYF. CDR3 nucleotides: TGTGCCAGCAAAAGGGGCCCAGGGACCTACGAGCAGTACTTC.

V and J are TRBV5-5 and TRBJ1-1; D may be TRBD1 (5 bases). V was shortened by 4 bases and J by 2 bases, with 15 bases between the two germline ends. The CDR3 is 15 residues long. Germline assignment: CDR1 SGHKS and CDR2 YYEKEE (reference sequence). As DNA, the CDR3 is TGTGCCAGCAGCCCGATAGGGCGGACAAACACTGAAGCTTTCTTT. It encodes CASSPIGRTNTEAFF.

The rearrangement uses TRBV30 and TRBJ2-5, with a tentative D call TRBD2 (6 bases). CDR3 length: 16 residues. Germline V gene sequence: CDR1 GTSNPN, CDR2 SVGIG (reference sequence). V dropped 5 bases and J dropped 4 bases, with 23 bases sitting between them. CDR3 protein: CAWGKGTGGVGETQYF. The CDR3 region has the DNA TGTGCCTGGGGCAAGGGTACAGGAGGGGTGGGAGAGACCCAGTACTTC.

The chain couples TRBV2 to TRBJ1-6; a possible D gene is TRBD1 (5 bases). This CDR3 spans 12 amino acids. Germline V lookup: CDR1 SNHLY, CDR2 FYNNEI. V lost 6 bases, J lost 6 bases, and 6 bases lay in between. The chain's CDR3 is CASRQVNSPLHF. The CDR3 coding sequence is TGTGCCAGCAGACAGGTTAATTCACCCCTCCACTTT.

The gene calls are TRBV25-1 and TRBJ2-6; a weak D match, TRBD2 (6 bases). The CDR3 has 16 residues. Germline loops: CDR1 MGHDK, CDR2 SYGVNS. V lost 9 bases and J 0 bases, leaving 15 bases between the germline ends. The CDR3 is CASNGRDFSGANVLTF. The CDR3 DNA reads TGTGCCAGTAACGGCAGGGACTTCTCTGGGGCCAACGTCCTGACTTTC.

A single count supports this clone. The CDR3 is CASSQDTYEQYF. The CDR3 nucleotides are TGTGCCAGCAGTCAGGACACCTACGAGCAGTACTTC. The rearrangement joins TRBV2 to TRBJ2-7, with D perhaps TRBD1 (5 bases). The V and J ends lost 5 bases and 2 bases respectively, with 7 bases between them. Germline CDR1 reads SNHLY; CDR2 reads FYNNEI. CDR3 size: 12 residues.

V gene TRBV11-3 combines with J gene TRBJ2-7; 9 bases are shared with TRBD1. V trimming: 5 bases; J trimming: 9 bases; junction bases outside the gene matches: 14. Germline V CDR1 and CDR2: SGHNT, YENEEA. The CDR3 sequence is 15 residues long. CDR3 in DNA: TGTGCCAGCAGCCCCCCGGGACAGGGCTACGAGCGGCAGTACTTC. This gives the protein CASSPPGQGYERQYF.

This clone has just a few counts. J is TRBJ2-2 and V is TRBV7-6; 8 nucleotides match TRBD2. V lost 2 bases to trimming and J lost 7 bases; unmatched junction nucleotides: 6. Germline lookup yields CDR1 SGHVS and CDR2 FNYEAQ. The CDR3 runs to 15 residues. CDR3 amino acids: CASSLSRGGFGELFF. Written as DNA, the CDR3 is TGTGCCAGCAGCTTATCACGCGGGGGGTTCGGGGAGCTGTTTTTT.

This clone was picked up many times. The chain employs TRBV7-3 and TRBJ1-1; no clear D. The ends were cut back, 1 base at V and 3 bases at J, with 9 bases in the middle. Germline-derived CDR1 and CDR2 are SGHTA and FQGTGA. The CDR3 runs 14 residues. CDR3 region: CASSLSNFDTEAFF. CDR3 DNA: TGTGCCAGCAGCTTAAGCAACTTCGACACTGAAGCTTTCTTT.

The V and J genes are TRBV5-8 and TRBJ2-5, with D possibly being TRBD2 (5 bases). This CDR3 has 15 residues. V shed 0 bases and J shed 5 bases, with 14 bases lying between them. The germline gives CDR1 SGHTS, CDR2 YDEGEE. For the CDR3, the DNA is TGTGCCAGCAGCTTGGCTAGCAAGGGTTGGGAGACCCAGTACTTC. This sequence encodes CASSLASKGWETQYF.

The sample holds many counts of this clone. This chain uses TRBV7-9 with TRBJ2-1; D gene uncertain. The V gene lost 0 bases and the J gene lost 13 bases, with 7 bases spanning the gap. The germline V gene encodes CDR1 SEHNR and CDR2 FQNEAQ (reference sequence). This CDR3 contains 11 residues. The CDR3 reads CASSLAPHQFF. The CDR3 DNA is TGTGCCAGCAGCTTAGCCCCCCATCAGTTCTTC.

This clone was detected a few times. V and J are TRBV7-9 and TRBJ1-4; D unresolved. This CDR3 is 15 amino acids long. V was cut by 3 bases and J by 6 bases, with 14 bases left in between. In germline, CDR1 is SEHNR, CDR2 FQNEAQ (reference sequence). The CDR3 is CASSLGGVGDEKLFF. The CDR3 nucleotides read TGTGCCAGCAGCTTGGGCGGGGTAGGAGATGAAAAACTGTTTTTT.

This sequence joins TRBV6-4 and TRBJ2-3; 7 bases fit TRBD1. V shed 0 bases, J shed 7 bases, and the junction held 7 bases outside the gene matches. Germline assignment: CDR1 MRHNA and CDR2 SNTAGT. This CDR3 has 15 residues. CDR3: CASSDSPGGWNTQYF. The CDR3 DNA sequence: TGTGCCAGCAGTGACTCCCCAGGGGGTTGGAATACGCAGTATTTT.

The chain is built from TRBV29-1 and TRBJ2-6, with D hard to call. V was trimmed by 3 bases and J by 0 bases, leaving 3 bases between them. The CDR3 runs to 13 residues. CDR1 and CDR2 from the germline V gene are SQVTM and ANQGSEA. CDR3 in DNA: TGCAGCGTTGAGAGCTCTGGGGCCAACGTCCTGACTTTC. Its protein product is CSVESSGANVLTF.

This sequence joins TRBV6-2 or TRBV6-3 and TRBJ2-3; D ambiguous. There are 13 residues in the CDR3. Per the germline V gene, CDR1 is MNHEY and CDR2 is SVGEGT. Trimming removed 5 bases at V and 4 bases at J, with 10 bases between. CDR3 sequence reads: CASSRPPADTQYF. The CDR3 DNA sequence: TGTGCCAGCAGTCGCCCTCCGGCAGATACGCAGTATTTT.

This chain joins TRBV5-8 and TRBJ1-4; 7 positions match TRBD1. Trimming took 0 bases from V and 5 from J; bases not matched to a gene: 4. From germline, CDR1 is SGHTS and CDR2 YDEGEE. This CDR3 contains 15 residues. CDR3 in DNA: TGTGCCAGCAGCTTGGGCCTACAGGGGAATGAAAAACTGTTTTTT. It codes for CASSLGLQGNEKLFF.

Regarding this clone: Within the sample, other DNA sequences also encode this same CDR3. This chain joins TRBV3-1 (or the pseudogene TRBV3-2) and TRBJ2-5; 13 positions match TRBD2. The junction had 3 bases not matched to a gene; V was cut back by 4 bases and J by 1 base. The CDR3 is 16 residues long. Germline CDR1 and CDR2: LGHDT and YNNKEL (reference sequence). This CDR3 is CASSPRLAGGQETQYF. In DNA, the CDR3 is TGTGCCAGCAGCCCCCGACTAGCGGGGGGCCAAGAGACCCAGTACTTC.

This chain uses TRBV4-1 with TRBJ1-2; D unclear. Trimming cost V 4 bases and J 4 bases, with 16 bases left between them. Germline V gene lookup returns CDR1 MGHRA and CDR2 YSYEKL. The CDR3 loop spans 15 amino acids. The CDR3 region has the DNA TGCGCCAGCAGCCGAACCATCAGCGACGGCTATGGCTACACCTTC. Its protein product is CASSRTISDGYGYTF.

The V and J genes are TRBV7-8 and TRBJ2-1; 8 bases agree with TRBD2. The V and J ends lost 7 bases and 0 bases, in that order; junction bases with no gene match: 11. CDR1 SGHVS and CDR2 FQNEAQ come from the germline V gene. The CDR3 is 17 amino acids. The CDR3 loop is CASTLVAAGGSYNEQFF. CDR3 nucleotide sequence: TGTGCCAGCACCCTAGTTGCTGCGGGGGGCTCCTACAATGAGCAGTTCTTC.